The text below deals with one TCR beta chain. Its target is unknown. The data derive from a study of blood T cells in healthy people across ages. As for the study in general: Roughly one uniquely barcoded beta molecule per two T cells was captured.

Broader study findings: A strong correlation was found between TCR beta diversity and the percentage of naive T cells. Expanded clonotype changes were possibly confounded by unknown donor CMV status.

The V gene's germline CDR1 is SEHNR and CDR2 FQNEAQ (reference sequence). There are 11 residues in the CDR3. Trimming shortened V by 1 base and J by 15 bases, and 10 bases separated the two germline ends. Primed by a sample-barcoded 5' primer and a J-beta primer mix, a second PCR proceeded for about 6 to 12 cycles. TCRdb independently ran MiXCR on the 5' RACE reads; one entry per CDR3 protein. The sample shows more than 1,400,000 distinct CDR3 sequences, about 40% of them seen only once. Caucasian, healthy and from Russia, the donors were aged between roughly 6 and 95. The sequencing input was blood. This chain connects TRBV7-9 to TRBJ2-1; TRBD1 or TRBD2 may be the D gene (5 bases each). This TCR derives from a young woman in good health. CDR3 residues: CASSLGAGRFF. The CDR3 region has the DNA TGTGCCAGCAGCTTAGGGGCAGGGAGGTTCTTC.